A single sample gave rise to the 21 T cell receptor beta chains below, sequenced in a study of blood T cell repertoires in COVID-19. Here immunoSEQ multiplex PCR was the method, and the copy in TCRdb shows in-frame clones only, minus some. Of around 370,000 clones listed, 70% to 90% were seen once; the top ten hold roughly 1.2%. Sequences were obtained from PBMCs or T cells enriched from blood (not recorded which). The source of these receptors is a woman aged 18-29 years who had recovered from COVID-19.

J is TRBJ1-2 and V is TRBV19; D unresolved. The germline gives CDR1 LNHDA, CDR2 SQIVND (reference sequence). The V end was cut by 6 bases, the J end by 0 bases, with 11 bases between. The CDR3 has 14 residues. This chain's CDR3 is CASRMNGANYGYTF. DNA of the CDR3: TGTGCCAGTAGGATGAACGGTGCTAACTATGGCTACACCTTC. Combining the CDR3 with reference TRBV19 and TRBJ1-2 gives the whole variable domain DGGITQSPKYLFRKEGQNVTLSCEQNLNHDAMYWYRQDPGQGLRLIYYSQIVNDFQKGDIAEGYSVSREKKESFPLTVTSAQKNPTAFYLCASRMNGANYGYTFGSGTRLTVV.

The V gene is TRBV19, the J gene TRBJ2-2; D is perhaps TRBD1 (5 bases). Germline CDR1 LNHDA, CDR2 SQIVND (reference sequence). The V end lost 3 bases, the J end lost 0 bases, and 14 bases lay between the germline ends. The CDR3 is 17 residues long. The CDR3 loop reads CASSILFTGSNTGELFF. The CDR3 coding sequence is TGTGCCAGTAGTATTCTGTTCACAGGCTCGAACACCGGGGAGCTGTTTTTT.

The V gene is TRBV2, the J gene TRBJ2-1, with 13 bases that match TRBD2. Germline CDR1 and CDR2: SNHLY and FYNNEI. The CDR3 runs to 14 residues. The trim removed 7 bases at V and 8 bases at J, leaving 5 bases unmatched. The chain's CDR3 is CASKRTSGGYEQFF. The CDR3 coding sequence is TGTGCCAGCAAACGGACTAGCGGGGGCTATGAGCAGTTCTTC.

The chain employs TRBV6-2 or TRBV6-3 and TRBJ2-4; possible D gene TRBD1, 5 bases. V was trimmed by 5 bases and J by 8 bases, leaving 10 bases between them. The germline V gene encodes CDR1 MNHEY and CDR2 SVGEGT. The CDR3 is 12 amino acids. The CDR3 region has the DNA TGTGCCAGCAGTCTAAACAGGCACATTCAGTACTTC. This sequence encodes CASSLNRHIQYF.

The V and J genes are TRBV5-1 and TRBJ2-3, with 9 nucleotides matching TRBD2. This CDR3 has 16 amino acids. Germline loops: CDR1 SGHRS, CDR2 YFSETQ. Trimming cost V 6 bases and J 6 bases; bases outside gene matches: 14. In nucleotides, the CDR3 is TGCGCCAGCACCCCCCCGAGCGGGGGGATAGTGGATACGCAGTATTTT. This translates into CASTPPSGGIVDTQYF. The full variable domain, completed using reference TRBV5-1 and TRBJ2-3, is KAGVTQTPRYLIKTRGQQVTLSCSPISGHRSVSWYQQTPGQGLQFLFEYFSETQRNKGNFPGRFSGRQFSNSRSEMNVSTLELGDSALYLCASTPPSGGIVDTQYFGPGTRLTVL.

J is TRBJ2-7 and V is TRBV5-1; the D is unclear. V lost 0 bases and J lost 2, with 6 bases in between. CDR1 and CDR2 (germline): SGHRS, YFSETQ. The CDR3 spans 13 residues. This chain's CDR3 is CASSLGPTYEQYF. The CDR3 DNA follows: TGCGCCAGCAGCTTGGGGCCAACCTACGAGCAGTACTTC.

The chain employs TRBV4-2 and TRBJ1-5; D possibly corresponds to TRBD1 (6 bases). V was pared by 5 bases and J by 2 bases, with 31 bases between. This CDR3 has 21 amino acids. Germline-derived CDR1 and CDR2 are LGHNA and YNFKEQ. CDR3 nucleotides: TGTGCCAGCAGCAAAGGCCGATACTGGGACACCGGGAGGAATGGCAATCAGCCCCAGCATTTT. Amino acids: CASSKGRYWDTGRNGNQPQHF.

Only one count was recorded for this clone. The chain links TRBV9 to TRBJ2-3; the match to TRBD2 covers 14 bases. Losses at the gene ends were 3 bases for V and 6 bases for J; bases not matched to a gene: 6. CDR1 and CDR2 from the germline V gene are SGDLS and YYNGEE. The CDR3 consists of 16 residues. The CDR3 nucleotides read TGTGCCAGCAGCGCCTGGACTAGCGGGGGGAAGGATACGCAGTATTTT. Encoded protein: CASSAWTSGGKDTQYF.

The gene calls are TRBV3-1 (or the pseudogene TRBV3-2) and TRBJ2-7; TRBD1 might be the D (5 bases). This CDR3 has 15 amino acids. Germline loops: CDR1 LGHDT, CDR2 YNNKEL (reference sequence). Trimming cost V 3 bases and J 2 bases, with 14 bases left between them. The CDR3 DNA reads TGTGCCAGCAGCCAGTATGGGGCACCGACCTACGAGCAGTACTTC. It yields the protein CASSQYGAPTYEQYF.

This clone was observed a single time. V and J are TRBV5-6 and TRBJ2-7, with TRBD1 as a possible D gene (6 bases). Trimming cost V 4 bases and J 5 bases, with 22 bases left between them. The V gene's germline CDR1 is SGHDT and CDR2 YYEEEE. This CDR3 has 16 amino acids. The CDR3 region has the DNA TGTGCCAGCAGCGCTCGAACTGTGCCAGGGGAAGACGAGCAGTACTTC. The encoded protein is CASSARTVPGEDEQYF. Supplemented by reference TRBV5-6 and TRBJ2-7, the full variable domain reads DAGVTQSPTHLIKTRGQQVTLRCSPKSGHDTVSWYQQALGQGPQFIFQYYEEEERQRGNFPDRFSGHQFPNYSSELNVNALLLGDSALYLCASSARTVPGEDEQYFGPGTRLTVT.

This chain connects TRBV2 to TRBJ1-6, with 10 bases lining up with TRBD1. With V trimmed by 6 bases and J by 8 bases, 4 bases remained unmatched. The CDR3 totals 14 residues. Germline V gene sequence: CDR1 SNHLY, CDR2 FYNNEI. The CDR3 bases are TGTGCCAGCAGGGGGACAGGGGAGGATTCACCCCTCCACTTT. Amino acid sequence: CASRGTGEDSPLHF.

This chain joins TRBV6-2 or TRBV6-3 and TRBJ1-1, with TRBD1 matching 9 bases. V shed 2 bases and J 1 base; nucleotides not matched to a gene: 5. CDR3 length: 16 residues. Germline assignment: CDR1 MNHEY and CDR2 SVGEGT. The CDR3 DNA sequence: TGTGCCAGCAGTTACGTCCCGGGACAGGGGAACACTGAAGCTTTCTTT. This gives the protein CASSYVPGQGNTEAFF.

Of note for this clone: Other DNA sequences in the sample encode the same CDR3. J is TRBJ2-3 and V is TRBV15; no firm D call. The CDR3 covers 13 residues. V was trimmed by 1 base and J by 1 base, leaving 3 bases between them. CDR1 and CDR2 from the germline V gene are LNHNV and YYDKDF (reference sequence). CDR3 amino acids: CATSRGGTDTQYF. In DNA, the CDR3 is TGTGCCACCAGCAGAGGCGGCACAGATACGCAGTATTTT.

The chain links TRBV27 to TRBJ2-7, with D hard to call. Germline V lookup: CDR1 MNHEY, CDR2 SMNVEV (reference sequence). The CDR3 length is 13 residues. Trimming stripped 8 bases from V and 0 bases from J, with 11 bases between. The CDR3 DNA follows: TGTGCCAGCGGATCGGGTTTCTCCTACGAGCAGTACTTC. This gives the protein CASGSGFSYEQYF.

The CDR3: CASSYKAGHTGGAFF. The DNA for the CDR3 is TGTGCCAGCAGCTACAAAGCGGGGCACACAGGGGGAGCTTTCTTT. This chain links TRBV7-2 with TRBJ1-1; 8 nucleotides match TRBD1. Germline lookup yields CDR1 SGHTA and CDR2 FQGNSA. The CDR3 sequence is 15 residues long. V shed 4 bases, J shed 10 bases, and the junction held 14 bases outside the gene matches.

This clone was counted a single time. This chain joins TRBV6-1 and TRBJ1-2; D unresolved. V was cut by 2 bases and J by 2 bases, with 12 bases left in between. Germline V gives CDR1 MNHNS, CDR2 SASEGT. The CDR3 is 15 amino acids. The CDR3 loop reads CASSERTELNYGYTF. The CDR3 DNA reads TGTGCCAGCAGTGAACGCACGGAACTAAACTATGGCTACACCTTC.

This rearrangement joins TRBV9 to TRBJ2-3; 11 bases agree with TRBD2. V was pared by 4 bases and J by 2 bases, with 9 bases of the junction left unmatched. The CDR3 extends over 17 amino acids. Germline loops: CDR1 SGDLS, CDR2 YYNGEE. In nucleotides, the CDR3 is TGTGCCAGCAGCCTATTCCCGACTAGCGGGAACACAGATACGCAGTATTTT. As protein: CASSLFPTSGNTDTQYF.

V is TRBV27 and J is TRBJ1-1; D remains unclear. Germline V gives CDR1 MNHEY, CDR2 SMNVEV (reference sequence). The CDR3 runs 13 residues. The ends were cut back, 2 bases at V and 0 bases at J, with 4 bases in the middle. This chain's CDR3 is CASSLLVNTEAFF. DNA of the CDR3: TGTGCCAGCAGTTTACTAGTGAACACTGAAGCTTTCTTT.

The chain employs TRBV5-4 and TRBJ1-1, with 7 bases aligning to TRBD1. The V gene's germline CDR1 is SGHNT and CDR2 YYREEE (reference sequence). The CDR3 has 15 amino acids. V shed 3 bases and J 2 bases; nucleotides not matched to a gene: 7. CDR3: CASSSEGQLNTEAFF. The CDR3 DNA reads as TGTGCCAGCAGCTCGGAGGGACAGCTAAACACTGAAGCTTTCTTT.

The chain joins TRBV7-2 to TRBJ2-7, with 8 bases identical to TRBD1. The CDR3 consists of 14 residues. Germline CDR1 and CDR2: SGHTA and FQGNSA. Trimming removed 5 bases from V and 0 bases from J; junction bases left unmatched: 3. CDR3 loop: CASSRDRPSYEQYF. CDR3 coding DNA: TGTGCCAGCAGCCGGGACAGGCCCTCCTACGAGCAGTACTTC.

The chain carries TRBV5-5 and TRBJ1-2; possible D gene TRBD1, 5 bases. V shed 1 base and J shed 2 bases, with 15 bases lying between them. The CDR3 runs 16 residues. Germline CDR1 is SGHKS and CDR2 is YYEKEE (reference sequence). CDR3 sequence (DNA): TGTGCCAGCAGCTTGACGGCCGTAGGGGTGAACTATGGCTACACCTTC. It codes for CASSLTAVGVNYGYTF.